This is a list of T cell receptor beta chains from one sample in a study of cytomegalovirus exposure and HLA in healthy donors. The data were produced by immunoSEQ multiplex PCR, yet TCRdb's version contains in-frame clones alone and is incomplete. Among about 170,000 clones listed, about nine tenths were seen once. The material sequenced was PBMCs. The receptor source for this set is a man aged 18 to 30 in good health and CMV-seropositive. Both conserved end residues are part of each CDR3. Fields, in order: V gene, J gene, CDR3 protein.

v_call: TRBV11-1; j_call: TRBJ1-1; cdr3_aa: CASSNHGQLNTEAFF
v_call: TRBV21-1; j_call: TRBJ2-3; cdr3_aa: CAREIGTDFTDTQYF
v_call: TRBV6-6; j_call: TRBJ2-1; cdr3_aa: CASSYSRGSTYNEQFF
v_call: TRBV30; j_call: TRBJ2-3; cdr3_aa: CAWSAPGAGPPDTQYF
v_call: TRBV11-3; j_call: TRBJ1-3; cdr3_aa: CASSRGQGSGNTIYF
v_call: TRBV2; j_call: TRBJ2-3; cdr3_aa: CASSQTSTSRDTQYF
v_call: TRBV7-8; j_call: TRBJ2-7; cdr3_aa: CASSSLAGMFEQYF
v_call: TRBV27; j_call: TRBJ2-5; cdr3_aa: CASSLNPSVLAQYF
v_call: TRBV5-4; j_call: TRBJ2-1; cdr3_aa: CASEDGKPYNEQFF
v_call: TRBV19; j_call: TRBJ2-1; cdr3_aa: CASNGREGAYNEQFF
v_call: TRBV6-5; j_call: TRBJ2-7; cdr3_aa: CASGGISYEQYF
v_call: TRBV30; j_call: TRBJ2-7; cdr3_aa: CAWVAGVGEQYF
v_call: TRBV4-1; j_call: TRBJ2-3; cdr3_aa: CASSQVSGISTDTQYF
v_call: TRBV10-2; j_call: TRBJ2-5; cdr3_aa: CASRRVFQGSRETQYF
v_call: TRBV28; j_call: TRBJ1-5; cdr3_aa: CASSNRDYSNQPQHF
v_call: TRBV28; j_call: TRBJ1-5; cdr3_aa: CASSPITVRGGQPQHF